The clone carrying this T cell receptor beta chain appeared a few times. The CDR3 has 15 amino acids. From germline, CDR1 is SGDLS and CDR2 YYNGEE. The V segment lost 5 bases and the J segment 9 bases; nucleotides outside the gene matches: 11. This sample was included in a study of ipilimumab plus nivolumab after autologous stem cell transplantation. Study overall: Patients received a median of about 5 ipilimumab and about 8 nivolumab doses.

Patients got ipilimumab 1 mg/kg beginning 14 to 28 days post-transplant. This table comes from immunoSEQ multiplex PCR, and its TCRdb copy is limited to in-frame clones, with some not included. The table has about 12,000 clones, roughly 70% seen once; the top ten hold more than 9.5%. This chain connects TRBV9 to TRBJ2-1, with 10 bases matching TRBD2. The input for sequencing was PBMCs, taken in a trial of ipilimumab plus nivolumab as post-transplant consolidation. The receptor's source is a male donor with multiple myeloma. The DNA of the CDR3 is TGTGCCAGCAGTCCGTCAGCGGGGGGGCGAGGTGAGCAGTTCTTC. Protein sequence: CASSPSAGGRGEQFF.